These 18 T cell receptor beta chains were all obtained from the same sample, sequenced in a study of T cells in Graves' hyperthyroidism and ophthalmopathy (dated by TCRdb to between 2018 and 2020). To prepare the library, multiplex PCR was applied. Instrument used: Illumina HiSeq 2000. The TCR beta CDR3 regions were amplified from the RNA transcripts. For the first round of RT-PCR on the TCR CDR3, the HTBI primer set was used together with the Qiagen OneStep RT-PCR kit. Using fastp trimming at Q25 and MiXCR clonotype assembly, TCRdb reanalyzed the public sequencing data and kept in-frame beta chains. Each entry merges the rows of one CDR3 protein and shows their most common DNA and genes. The sample contains 500,000 to 700,000 distinct CDR3 sequences, 15% to 20% of them found a single time. The ten largest clones represent 15% to 20% of the sample. Material for sequencing was blood. The source of these receptors is a woman under 30 with Graves' hyperthyroidism.

Ten or more counts support this clonotype. The rearrangement joins TRBV10-1 to TRBJ1-2; 9 bases are shared with TRBD1. The CDR3 has 14 amino acids. The ends lost 8 bases at V and 7 bases at J; junction bases unmatched: 11. Germline V CDR1 and CDR2: WNHNN, SYGVQD (reference sequence). CDR3 nucleotide sequence: TGCGCCAGCTCCCCCGGGACAGGGACGTTTGGCTACACCTTC. Translated: CASSPGTGTFGYTF.

V gene TRBV2 combines with J gene TRBJ2-7; TRBD2 is a possible D gene (6 bases). The V gene lost 2 bases and the J gene lost 2 bases, with 16 bases spanning the gap. This CDR3 is built from 16 residues. Per germline, CDR1 SNHLY and CDR2 FYNNEI. The CDR3 sequence is CASSEPPGGITYEQYF. CDR3 sequence (DNA): TGTGCCAGCAGTGAACCGCCCGGCGGGATAACCTACGAGCAGTACTTC.

This clonotype was counted many times. The chain is built from TRBV6-2 or TRBV6-3 and TRBJ1-2; TRBD1 matches at 9 bases. V was pared by 7 bases and J by 6 bases, with 6 bases of the junction left unmatched. The CDR3 covers 13 residues. The germline V gene has CDR1 MNHEY and CDR2 SVGEGT. CDR3 amino acids: CASTGTGRNGYTF. The CDR3 DNA follows: TGTGCCAGCACCGGGACAGGGAGGAATGGCTACACCTTC.

This clonotype appeared a few times. The rearrangement links TRBV5-1 to TRBJ2-7; 10 bases map to TRBD2. Germline CDR1 and CDR2: SGHRS and YFSETQ. V shed 3 bases and J 7 bases; nucleotides not matched to a gene: 10. The CDR3 length is 15 residues. CDR3 loop: CASSYLAGAVEEQYF. CDR3 sequence (DNA): TGCGCCAGCAGCTACCTAGCGGGAGCAGTAGAAGAGCAGTACTTC.

This clonotype was observed many times. This chain connects TRBV28 to TRBJ2-7, with 7 bases identical to TRBD1. The CDR3 consists of 15 residues. The germline CDR1 and CDR2 sequences are MDHEN and SYDVKM. V lost 5 bases and J lost 1; bases outside the gene matches: 8. The CDR3 DNA reads TGTGCCAGCAGTGAGCCACAGGGGAAATCCTACGAGCAGTACTTC. Residues: CASSEPQGKSYEQYF.

The sample holds many counts of this clonotype. The chain recombines TRBV2 with TRBJ2-1, with 7 bases matching TRBD2. This CDR3 has 15 residues. The V gene end was trimmed by 5 bases and the J gene end by 8 bases; junction bases not matched to a gene: 12. Germline CDR1 is SNHLY and CDR2 is FYNNEI. CDR3 sequence: CASSFLNWEGHEQFF. Written as DNA, the CDR3 is TGTGCCAGCAGTTTCCTCAACTGGGAGGGGCATGAGCAGTTCTTC.

This clonotype was seen ten or more times. This chain uses TRBV2 with TRBJ2-1; D not resolved. The CDR3 has 13 amino acids. Trimming removed 7 bases at V and 2 bases at J, with 9 bases between. Per the germline V gene, CDR1 is SNHLY and CDR2 is FYNNEI. The CDR3 sequence: CASKELTYNEQFF. The CDR3 nucleotides read TGTGCCAGCAAGGAGTTAACCTACAATGAGCAGTTCTTC.

This clonotype was recorded many times. This chain links TRBV7-3 with TRBJ2-7; D might be TRBD1 (7 bases). CDR1 is SGHTA and CDR2 is FQGTGA in the germline V gene. V was shortened by 1 base and J by 3 bases, with 13 bases between the two germline ends. This CDR3 has 15 amino acids. The CDR3 sequence: CASSLSGTENYEQYF. The DNA of the CDR3 is TGTGCCAGCAGCTTAAGCGGGACAGAGAACTACGAGCAGTACTTC.

In its sample, this clonotype was seen many times. The chain carries TRBV9 and TRBJ2-3, with a possible D match to TRBD1 (5 bases). This CDR3 is built from 14 residues. The ends were cut back, 1 base at V and 8 bases at J, with 14 bases in the middle. Germline V gives CDR1 SGDLS, CDR2 YYNGEE. CDR3 protein: CASSVTTAQGTQYF. CDR3 in DNA: TGTGCCAGCAGCGTAACGACGGCCCAGGGTACGCAGTATTTT.

This clonotype was counted a few times. This chain joins TRBV3-1 and TRBJ1-2; the match to TRBD1 covers 10 bases. The CDR3 is made up of 15 amino acids. In germline, CDR1 is LGHDT, CDR2 YNNKEL (reference sequence). V shed 5 bases, J shed 1 base, and the junction held 4 bases outside the gene matches. The CDR3 region has the DNA TGTGCCAGCAGCGTCAGGACAGGGGGTAACTATGGCTACACCTTC. Residues: CASSVRTGGNYGYTF.

Many counts were recorded for this clonotype. V gene TRBV11-2 combines with J gene TRBJ2-3, with 7 bases aligning to TRBD2. CDR1 and CDR2 (germline): SGHAT, FQNNGV. This CDR3 is 17 amino acids long. V shed 0 bases, J shed 0 bases, and the junction held 6 bases outside the gene matches. The CDR3 DNA is TGTGCCAGCAGCTTAGATTTGGGGCGGGGGAGCACAGATACGCAGTATTTT. This codes for CASSLDLGRGSTDTQYF.

Ten or more counts support this clonotype. V is TRBV7-6 and J is TRBJ2-3, with D possibly being TRBD2 (6 bases). Germline V gene data show CDR1 as SGHVS and CDR2 as FNYEAQ. V dropped 0 bases and J dropped 2 bases, with 6 bases sitting between them. The CDR3 has 14 residues. This CDR3 reads CASSLAGLTDTQYF. The CDR3 region has the DNA TGTGCCAGCAGCTTAGCGGGACTCACAGATACGCAGTATTTT.

This chain joins TRBV4-1 and TRBJ2-7; TRBD1 or TRBD2 may be the D gene (5 bases each). The CDR3 extends over 15 amino acids. V gave up 1 base and J gave up 3 bases, with 13 bases separating them. Germline assignment: CDR1 MGHRA and CDR2 YSYEKL. The chain's CDR3 is CASSQGETADYEQYF. The DNA for the CDR3 is TGCGCCAGCAGCCAAGGGGAGACAGCGGACTACGAGCAGTACTTC.

This clonotype came up many times. The chain uses TRBV7-9 and TRBJ2-3, with D uncertain. Per germline, CDR1 SEHNR and CDR2 FQNEAQ (reference sequence). V was pared by 0 bases and J by 6 bases, with 7 bases between. This CDR3 is 13 amino acids long. DNA of the CDR3: TGTGCCAGCAGCTTAGCGGATCTGGATACGCAGTATTTT. Protein product: CASSLADLDTQYF. Full variable domain (outside the CDR3, taken from reference TRBV7-9 and TRBJ2-3): DTGVSQNPRHKITKRGQNVTFRCDPISEHNRLYWYRQTLGQGPEFLTYFQNEAQLEKSRLLSDRFSAERPKGSFSTLEIQRTEQGDSAMYLCASSLADLDTQYFGPGTRLTVL.

There are many counts of this clonotype. The chain combines TRBV20-1 with TRBJ1-2; D gene ambiguous. CDR1 is DFQATT and CDR2 is SNEGSKA in the germline V gene (reference sequence). The CDR3 is 12 residues long. Trimming left V 1 base short and J 6 bases short, with 9 bases between. This chain's CDR3 is CSARVRPHGYTF. CDR3 bases: TGCAGTGCTAGAGTCCGACCCCATGGCTACACCTTC.

This clonotype turned up a few times. This rearrangement joins TRBV24-1 to TRBJ2-2, with TRBD1 identical over 7 bases. CDR1 and CDR2 from the germline V gene are KGHDR and SFDVKD. The CDR3 loop spans 16 amino acids. The V and J ends lost 4 bases and 0 bases, in that order; junction bases with no gene match: 4. In DNA form, the CDR3 reads TGTGCCACCAGTGAGCCCGGGACAGCGAACACCGGGGAGCTGTTTTTT. Translating it yields CATSEPGTANTGELFF.

The chain is built from TRBV5-5 and TRBJ2-1; D unresolved. With 0 bases removed from V and 7 bases from J, the gap between germline ends came to 5 bases. There are 12 residues in the CDR3. The germline CDR1 and CDR2 sequences are SGHKS and YYEKEE (reference sequence). In DNA, the CDR3 is TGTGCCAGCAGCTTGGTAGCTAATGAGCAGTTCTTC. It translates to CASSLVANEQFF. The full variable domain, rest sourced from reference TRBV5-5 and TRBJ2-1, is DAGVTQSPTHLIKTRGQQVTLRCSPISGHKSVSWYQQVLGQGPQFIFQYYEKEERGRGNFPDRFSARQFPNYSSELNVNALLLGDSALYLCASSLVANEQFFGPGTRLTVL.

This clonotype was seen many times. V gene TRBV27 combines with J gene TRBJ2-7, with 8 nucleotides matching TRBD1. The CDR3 is 13 amino acids. Germline V gene data show CDR1 as MNHEY and CDR2 as SMNVEV (reference sequence). The V gene end was trimmed by 3 bases and the J gene end by 7 bases; junction bases not matched to a gene: 5. Here the CDR3 reads CASSFQGAGEQYF. DNA of the CDR3: TGTGCCAGCAGTTTCCAGGGGGCAGGGGAGCAGTACTTC.